This T cell receptor (beta chain) emerged from a study of blood T cell repertoires in COVID-19 (dated by TCRdb to 2019 to 2021). Study-wide context: Collaborator samples came from the United States, Italy and Spain and covered acute and convalescent phases of COVID-19. The material from the prospective study consisted of cDNA or gDNA derived from T cells, B-cell-depleted T cells, or PBMCs. Subjects who had been exposed to COVID-19, were actively infected with it, or had recovered from it provided the deeply sampled blood TCRbeta repertoires that made up the dataset. A freely available public database, intended as a resource for researchers studying the immune response to SARS-CoV-2, is where the repertoires were released. The samples were drawn from two sources: the first 160 participants of the ongoing ImmuneRACE study, and approximately 1,300 subjects contributed by 6 global collaborators. Nearly every sample came with metadata listing a de-identified subject ID, COVID-19 status, age in years and sex. Where HLA class I and class II types were available, the types were taken from metadata supplied by the sample provider, not from assay-based typing.

Its CDR3 holds 13 amino acids, cysteine through phenylalanine. Only the CDR3 part of the read is kept: 39 bases, read in frame from the first base. Relative to germline, V is 5 bases shorter and J is 4 bases shorter, with 11 bases between their ends. Taken from the germline V gene, the CDR1 and CDR2 loops are SGHTA and FQGNSA. Beyond this particular receptor, the publication reports: How much clinical and demographic metadata was included differed by source and by participant, and the metadata was provided uncurated.

The immunoSEQ Assay, a bias-controlled multiplex PCR, was used to amplify TCRbeta CDR3 regions from genomic DNA. As for the original processing: Nucleated cell counts per sample were estimated from amplification of reference gene primers within the assay. To quantify the absolute abundance of each unique TCRbeta CDR3 rearrangement, sequence reads were collapsed and filtered. Productive Simpson clonality was computed per sample as the square root of Simpson's diversity index over productive rearrangements. TCRdb took this table from immuneACCESS and kept in-frame rearrangements with V and J called. Such tables lack part of the clones; where checked against another copy, unresolved V genes explain under half of the gap, and the rest is unexplained. The V and J calls and the clone size are those of that table, but D and trimming were determined from the DNA. The sample table lists about 200,000 clones, 80% to 90% of them with a count of one. The ten largest clones capture approximately 0.66% of the sample.

About this clone itself: What this receptor recognizes is not known. Base quality data are lacking; no much larger clone is found one base away.

Collaborating institutions collected whole blood in K2EDTA tubes following their own protocols. For TCRbeta analysis, collaborators shipped samples in one of three forms: frozen whole blood, isolated PBMCs, or DNA extracted from either of those sample types. The source is a man aged 35-49 years with acute or convalescent COVID-19. This chain is built from TRBV7-2 and TRBJ1-2, with a tentative D gene TRBD1 over 6 matching bases. Input material: peripheral blood. Here is the DNA: TGTGCCAGCAGCCCCGGACAGTTCTATGGCTACACCTTC. Translation gives CASSPGQFYGYTF.